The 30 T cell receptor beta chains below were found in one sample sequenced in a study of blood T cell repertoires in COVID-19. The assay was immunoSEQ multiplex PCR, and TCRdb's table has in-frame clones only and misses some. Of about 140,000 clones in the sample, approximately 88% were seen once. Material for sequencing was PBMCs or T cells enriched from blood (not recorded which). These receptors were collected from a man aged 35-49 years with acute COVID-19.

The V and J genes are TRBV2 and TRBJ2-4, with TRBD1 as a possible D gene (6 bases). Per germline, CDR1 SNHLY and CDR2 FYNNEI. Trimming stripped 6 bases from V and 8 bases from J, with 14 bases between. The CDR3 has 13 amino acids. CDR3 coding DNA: TGTGCCAGCAGATACAGGGCAGGCGACATTCAGTACTTC. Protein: CASRYRAGDIQYF.

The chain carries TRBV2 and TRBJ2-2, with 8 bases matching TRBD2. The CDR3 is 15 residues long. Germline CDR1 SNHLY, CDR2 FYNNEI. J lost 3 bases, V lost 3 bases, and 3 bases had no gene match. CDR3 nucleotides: TGTGCCAGCAGTGAGGTGACTAGCGACACCGGGGAGCTGTTTTTT. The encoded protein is CASSEVTSDTGELFF.

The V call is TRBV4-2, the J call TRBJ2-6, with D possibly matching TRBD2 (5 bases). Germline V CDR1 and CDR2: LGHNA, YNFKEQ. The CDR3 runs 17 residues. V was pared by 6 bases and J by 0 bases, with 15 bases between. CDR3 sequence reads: CASRTSGSNSGANVLTF. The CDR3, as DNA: TGTGCCAGCAGGACTTCGGGGTCAAACTCTGGGGCCAACGTCCTGACTTTC.

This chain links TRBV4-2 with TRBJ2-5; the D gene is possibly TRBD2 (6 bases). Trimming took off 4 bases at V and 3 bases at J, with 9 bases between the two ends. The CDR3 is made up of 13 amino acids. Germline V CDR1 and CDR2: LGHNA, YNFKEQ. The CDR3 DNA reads TGTGCCAGCAGCCCGGGACTGGAAGAGACCCAGTACTTC. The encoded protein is CASSPGLEETQYF.

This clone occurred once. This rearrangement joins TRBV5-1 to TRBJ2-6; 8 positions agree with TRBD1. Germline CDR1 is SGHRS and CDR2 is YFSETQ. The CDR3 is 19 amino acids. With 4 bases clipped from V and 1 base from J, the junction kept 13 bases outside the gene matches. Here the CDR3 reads CASSPGGRGPLSGANVLTF. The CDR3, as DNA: TGCGCCAGCAGCCCCGGTGGCAGGGGGCCTCTTTCTGGGGCCAACGTCCTGACTTTC.

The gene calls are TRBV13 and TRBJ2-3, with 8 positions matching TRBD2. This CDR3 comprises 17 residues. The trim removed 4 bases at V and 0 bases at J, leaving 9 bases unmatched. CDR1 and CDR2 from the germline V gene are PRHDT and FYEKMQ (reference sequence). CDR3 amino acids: CASSSRRTSSSTDTQYF. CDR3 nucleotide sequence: TGTGCCAGCAGCTCTCGCCGGACTAGCAGTAGCACAGATACGCAGTATTTT. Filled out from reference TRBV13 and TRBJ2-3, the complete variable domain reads AAGVIQSPRHLIKEKRETATLKCYPIPRHDTVYWYQQGPGQDPQFLISFYEKMQSDKGSIPDRFSAQQFSDYHSELNMSSLELGDSALYFCASSSRRTSSSTDTQYFGPGTRLTVL.

The CDR3 DNA is TGTGCCAGCAGCCCCGGGGGACTGCCAATTCACAATGAGCAGTTCTTC. This codes for CASSPGGLPIHNEQFF. This sequence joins TRBV7-9 and TRBJ2-1; perhaps TRBD2 as D (6 bases). This CDR3 comprises 16 residues. Trimming took 5 bases from V and 5 from J, leaving 19 bases between them. Germline V gene sequence: CDR1 SEHNR, CDR2 FQNEAQ (reference sequence).

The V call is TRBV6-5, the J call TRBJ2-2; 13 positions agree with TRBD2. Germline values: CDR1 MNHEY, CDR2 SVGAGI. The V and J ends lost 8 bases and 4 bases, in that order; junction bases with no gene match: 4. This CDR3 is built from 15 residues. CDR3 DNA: TGTGCCAGCGGCCGACTAGCGGGGGGCACCGGGGAGCTGTTTTTT. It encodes CASGRLAGGTGELFF.

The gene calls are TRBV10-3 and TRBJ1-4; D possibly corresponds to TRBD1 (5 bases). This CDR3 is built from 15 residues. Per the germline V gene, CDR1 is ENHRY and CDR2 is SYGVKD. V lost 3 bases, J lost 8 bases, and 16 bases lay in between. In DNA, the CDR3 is TGTGCCATCAGTGATGACAGCCGTCAGGGAGAAAAACTGTTTTTT. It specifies CAISDDSRQGEKLFF.

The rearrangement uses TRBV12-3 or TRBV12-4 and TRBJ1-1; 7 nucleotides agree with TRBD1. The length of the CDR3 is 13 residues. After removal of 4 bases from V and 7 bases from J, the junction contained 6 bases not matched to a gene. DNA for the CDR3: TGTGCCAGCAGTTCCGGGACAGATGTTGAAGCTTTCTTT. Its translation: CASSSGTDVEAFF.

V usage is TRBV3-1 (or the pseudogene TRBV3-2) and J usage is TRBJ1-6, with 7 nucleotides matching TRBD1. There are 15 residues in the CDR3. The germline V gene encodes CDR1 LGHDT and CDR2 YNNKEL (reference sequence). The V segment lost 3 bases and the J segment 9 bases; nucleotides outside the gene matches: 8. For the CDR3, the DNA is TGTGCCAGCAGCCACGACAGGGTGGCATCTTCACCCCTCCACTTT. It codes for CASSHDRVASSPLHF.

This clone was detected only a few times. In nucleotides, the CDR3 is TGTGCCAGCAGCCTACTAGGGAGACTAGCGAAGGACGAGCAGTACTTC. It translates to CASSLLGRLAKDEQYF. The gene calls are TRBV11-2 and TRBJ2-7, with 8 bases that match TRBD2. The CDR3 sequence is 16 residues long. CDR1 is SGHAT, CDR2 FQNNGV, per germline. Trimming cost V 5 bases and J 5 bases; bases outside gene matches: 14.

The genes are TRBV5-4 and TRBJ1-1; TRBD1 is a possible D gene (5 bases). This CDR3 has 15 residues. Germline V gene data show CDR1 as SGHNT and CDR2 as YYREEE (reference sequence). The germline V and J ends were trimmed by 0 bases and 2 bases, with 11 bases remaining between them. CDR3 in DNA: TGTGCCAGCAGCTTGGAGGGACTGAAAAACACTGAAGCTTTCTTT. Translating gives CASSLEGLKNTEAFF.

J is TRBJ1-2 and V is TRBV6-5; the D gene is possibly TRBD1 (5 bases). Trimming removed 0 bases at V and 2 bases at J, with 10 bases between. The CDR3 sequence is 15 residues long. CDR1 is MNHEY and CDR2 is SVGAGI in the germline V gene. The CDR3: CASSYSKEGNYGYTF. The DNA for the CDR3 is TGTGCCAGCAGTTACTCGAAGGAGGGGAACTATGGCTACACCTTC.

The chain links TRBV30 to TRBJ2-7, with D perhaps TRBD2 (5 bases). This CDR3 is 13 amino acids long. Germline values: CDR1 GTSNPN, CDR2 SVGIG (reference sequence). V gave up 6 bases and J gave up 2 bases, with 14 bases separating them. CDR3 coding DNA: TGTGCCTGCGACGGACTTGGCACCTACGAGCAGTACTTC. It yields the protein CACDGLGTYEQYF.

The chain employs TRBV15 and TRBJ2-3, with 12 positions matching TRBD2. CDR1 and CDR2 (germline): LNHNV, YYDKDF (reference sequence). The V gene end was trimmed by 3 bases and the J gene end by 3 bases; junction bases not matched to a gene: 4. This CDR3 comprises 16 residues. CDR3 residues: CATSRTSGSGTDTQYF. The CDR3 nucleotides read TGTGCCACCAGCAGGACTAGCGGGAGCGGGACAGATACGCAGTATTTT.

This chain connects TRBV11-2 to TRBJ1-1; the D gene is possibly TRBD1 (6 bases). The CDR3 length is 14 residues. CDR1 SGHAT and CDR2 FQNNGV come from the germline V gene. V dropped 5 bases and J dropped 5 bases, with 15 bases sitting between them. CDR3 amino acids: CASSDNRELTEAFF. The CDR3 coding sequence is TGTGCCAGCAGCGACAACAGGGAATTGACTGAAGCTTTCTTT.

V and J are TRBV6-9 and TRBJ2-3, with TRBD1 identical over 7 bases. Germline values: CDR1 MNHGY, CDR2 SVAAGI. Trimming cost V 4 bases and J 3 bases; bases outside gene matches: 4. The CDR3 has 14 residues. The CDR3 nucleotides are TGTGCCAGCAGTTCCGACAGGGTTACAGATACGCAGTATTTT. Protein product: CASSSDRVTDTQYF.

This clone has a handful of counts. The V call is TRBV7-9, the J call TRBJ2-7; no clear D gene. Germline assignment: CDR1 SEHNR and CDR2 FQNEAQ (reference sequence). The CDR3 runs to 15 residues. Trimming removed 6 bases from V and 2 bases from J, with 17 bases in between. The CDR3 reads CASSSARTVPYEQYF. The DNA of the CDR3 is TGTGCCAGCAGTAGTGCCCGCACAGTCCCCTACGAGCAGTACTTC. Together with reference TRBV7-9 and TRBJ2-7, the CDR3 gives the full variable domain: DTGVSQNPRHKITKRGQNVTFRCDPISEHNRLYWYRQTLGQGPEFLTYFQNEAQLEKSRLLSDRFSAERPKGSFSTLEIQRTEQGDSAMYLCASSSARTVPYEQYFGPGTRLTVT.

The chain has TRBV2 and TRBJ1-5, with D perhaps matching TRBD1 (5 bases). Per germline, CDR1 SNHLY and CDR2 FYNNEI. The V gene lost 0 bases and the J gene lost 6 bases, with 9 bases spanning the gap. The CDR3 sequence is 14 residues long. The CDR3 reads CASSEARAAQPQHF. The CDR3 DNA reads TGTGCCAGCAGTGAAGCCAGGGCGGCTCAGCCCCAGCATTTT.

Here the CDR3 reads CASSTNTGDTEAFF. CDR3 DNA sequence: TGTGCCAGCAGTACCAATACAGGGGACACTGAAGCTTTCTTT. The gene calls are TRBV28 and TRBJ1-1; 7 bases fit TRBD1. The CDR3 has 14 residues. V trimming: 5 bases; J trimming: 3 bases; junction bases outside the gene matches: 6. Germline assignment: CDR1 MDHEN and CDR2 SYDVKM.

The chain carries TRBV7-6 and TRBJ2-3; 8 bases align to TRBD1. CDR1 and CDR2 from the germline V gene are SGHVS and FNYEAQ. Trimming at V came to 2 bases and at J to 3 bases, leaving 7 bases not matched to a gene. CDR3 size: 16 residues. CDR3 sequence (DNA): TGTGCCAGCAGCTTAAGACAGGGGATCGGGACAGATACGCAGTATTTT. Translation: CASSLRQGIGTDTQYF.

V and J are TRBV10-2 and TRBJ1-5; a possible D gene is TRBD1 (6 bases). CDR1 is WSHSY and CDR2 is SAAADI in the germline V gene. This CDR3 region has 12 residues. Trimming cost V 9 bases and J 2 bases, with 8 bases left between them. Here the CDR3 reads CASNRGNQPQHF. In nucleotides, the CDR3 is TGCGCCAGTAACAGGGGCAATCAGCCCCAGCATTTT.

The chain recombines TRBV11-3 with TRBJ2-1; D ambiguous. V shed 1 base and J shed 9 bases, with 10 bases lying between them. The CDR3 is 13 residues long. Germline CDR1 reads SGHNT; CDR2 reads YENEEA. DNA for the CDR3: TGTGCCAGCAGCTTAGTGACATATGGTGAGCAGTTCTTC. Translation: CASSLVTYGEQFF.

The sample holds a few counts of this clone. The CDR3 reads CASSPNRYEQYF. DNA of the CDR3: TGTGCCAGCAGTCCGAACAGGTACGAGCAGTACTTC. The rearrangement links TRBV28 to TRBJ2-7, with D perhaps matching TRBD1 (5 bases). Trimming took 5 bases from V and 4 from J, leaving 9 bases between them. The CDR3 length is 12 residues. Germline values: CDR1 MDHEN, CDR2 SYDVKM. Complete variable domain (other parts from reference TRBV28 and TRBJ2-7): DVKVTQSSRYLVKRTGEKVFLECVQDMDHENMFWYRQDPGLGLRLIYFSYDVKMKEKGDIPEGYSVSREKKERFSLILESASTNQTSMYLCASSPNRYEQYFGPGTRLTVT.

The CDR3 loop reads CASSTTGETTGELFF. The CDR3 bases are TGCGCCAGCAGCACGACAGGGGAGACCACCGGGGAGCTGTTTTTT. This chain links TRBV5-1 with TRBJ2-2; 8 bases match TRBD1. J gave up 4 bases and V 4 bases, and 6 bases lay outside the gene matches. The CDR3 has 15 residues. Germline V gene lookup returns CDR1 SGHRS and CDR2 YFSETQ.

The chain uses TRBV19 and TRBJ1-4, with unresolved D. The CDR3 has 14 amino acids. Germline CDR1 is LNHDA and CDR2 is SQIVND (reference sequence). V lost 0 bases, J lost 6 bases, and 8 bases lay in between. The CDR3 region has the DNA TGTGCCAGTAGTATAGATCGTGGAGATGAAAAACTGTTTTTT. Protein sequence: CASSIDRGDEKLFF.

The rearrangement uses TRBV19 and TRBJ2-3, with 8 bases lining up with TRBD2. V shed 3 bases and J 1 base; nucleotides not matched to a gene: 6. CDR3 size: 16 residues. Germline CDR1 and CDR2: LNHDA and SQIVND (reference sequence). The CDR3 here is CASSILAGFGTDTQYF. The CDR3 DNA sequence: TGTGCCAGTAGTATCTTAGCGGGATTCGGCACAGATACGCAGTATTTT.

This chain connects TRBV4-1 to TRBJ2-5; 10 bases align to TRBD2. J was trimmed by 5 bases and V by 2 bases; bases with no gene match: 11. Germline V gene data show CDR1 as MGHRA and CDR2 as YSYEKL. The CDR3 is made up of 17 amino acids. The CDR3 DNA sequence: TGCGCCAGCAGCCAAATACCTAGCGGGGGCTGGGACGAGACCCAGTACTTC. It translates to CASSQIPSGGWDETQYF.

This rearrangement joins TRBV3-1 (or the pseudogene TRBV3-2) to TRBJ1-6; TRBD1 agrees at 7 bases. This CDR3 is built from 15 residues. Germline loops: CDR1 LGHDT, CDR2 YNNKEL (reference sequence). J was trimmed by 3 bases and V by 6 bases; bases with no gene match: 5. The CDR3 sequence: CASRPGQNYNSPLHF. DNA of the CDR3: TGTGCCAGCAGACCGGGACAGAACTATAATTCACCCCTCCACTTT.